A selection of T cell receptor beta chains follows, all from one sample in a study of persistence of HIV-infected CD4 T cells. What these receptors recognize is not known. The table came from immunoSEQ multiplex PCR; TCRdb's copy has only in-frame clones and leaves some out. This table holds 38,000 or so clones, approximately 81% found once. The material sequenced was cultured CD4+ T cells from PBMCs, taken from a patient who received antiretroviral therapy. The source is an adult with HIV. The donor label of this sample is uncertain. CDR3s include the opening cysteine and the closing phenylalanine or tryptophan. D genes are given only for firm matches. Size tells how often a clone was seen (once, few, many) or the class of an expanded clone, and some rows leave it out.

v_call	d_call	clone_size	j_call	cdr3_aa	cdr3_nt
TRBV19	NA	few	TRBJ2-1	CASSIQGRNEQFF	TGTGCCAGTAGTATACAGGGTAGGAATGAGCAGTTCTTC
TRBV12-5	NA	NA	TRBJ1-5	CASGLGLGQLNQPQHF	TGTGCTAGTGGTTTGGGCCTTGGACAACTCAATCAGCCCCAGCATTTT
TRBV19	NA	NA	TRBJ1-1	CASSMDGQASEAFF	TGTGCCAGTAGTATGGACGGTCAGGCCTCTGAAGCTTTCTTT
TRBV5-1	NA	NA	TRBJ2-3	CASSFTTGNIDTQYF	TGCGCCAGCAGCTTTACAACAGGGAACATTGATACGCAGTATTTT
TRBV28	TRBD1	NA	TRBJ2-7	CASRYGTGGIGEQYF	TGTGCCAGCAGGTATGGGACAGGGGGAATTGGAGAGCAGTACTTC
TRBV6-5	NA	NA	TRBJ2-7	CASSLALTGIYEQYF	TGTGCCAGCAGTCTCGCCTTAACAGGGATTTACGAGCAGTACTTC
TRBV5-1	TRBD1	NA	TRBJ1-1	CASSLRQGATEAFF	TGCGCCAGCAGCTTGAGACAGGGGGCAACTGAAGCTTTCTTT
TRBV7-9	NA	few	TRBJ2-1	CASSLAPLEQFF	TGTGCCAGCAGCCTCGCGCCTCTCGAGCAGTTCTTC
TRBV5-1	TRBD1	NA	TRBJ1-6	CASSLGDRNSPLHF	TGCGCCAGCAGCTTGGGGGACAGGAATTCACCCCTCCACTTT
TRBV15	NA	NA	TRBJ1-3	CATSTGLSGNTIYF	TGTGCCACCAGCACAGGCTTGTCTGGAAACACCATATATTTT
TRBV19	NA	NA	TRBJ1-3	CASSMVRTSSGNTIYF	TGTGCCAGTAGTATGGTCAGAACGAGCTCTGGAAACACCATATATTTT
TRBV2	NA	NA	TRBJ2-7	CASKDRGAPPEQYF	TGTGCCAGCAAAGACCGAGGGGCACCCCCCGAGCAGTACTTC
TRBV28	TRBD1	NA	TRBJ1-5	CASTTGLSNQPQHF	TGTGCCAGCACGACAGGGCTTTCCAATCAGCCCCAGCATTTT
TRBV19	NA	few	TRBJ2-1	CASSSGEGNEQFF	TGTGCCAGTAGTAGCGGAGAGGGTAATGAGCAGTTCTTC
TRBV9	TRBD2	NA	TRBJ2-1	CASSVVPVTSGGYNEQFF	TGTGCCAGCAGCGTAGTGCCTGTTACCAGCGGGGGTTACAATGAGCAGTTCTTC
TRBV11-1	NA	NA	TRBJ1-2	CASSPGRNYGYTF	TGTGCCAGCAGCCCGGGACGGAACTATGGCTACACCTTC
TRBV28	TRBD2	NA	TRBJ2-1	CASSHPSGGIWGEQFF	TGTGCCAGCAGCCACCCCAGCGGGGGGATTTGGGGTGAGCAGTTCTTC
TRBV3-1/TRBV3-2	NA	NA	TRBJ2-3	CASSPASRETGTDTQYF	TGTGCCAGCAGCCCAGCTTCCCGGGAGACAGGAACAGATACGCAGTATTTT
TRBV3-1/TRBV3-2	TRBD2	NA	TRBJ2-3	CASSPRPGGKDTQYF	TGTGCCAGCAGCCCTCGCCCGGGGGGGAAAGATACGCAGTATTTT
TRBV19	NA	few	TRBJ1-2	CASRPTKNYGYTF	TGTGCCAGTAGGCCTACTAAGAACTATGGCTACACCTTC
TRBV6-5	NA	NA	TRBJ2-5	CASSRTVTGETQYF	TGTGCCAGCAGTAGAACGGTTACGGGAGAGACCCAGTACTTC
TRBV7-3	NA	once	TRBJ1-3	CASSRGVGDTIYF	TGTGCCAGCAGCCGAGGGGTTGGGGACACCATATATTTT
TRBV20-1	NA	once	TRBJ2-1	CSASQGLGAYNEQFF	TGCAGTGCTAGTCAAGGGCTAGGCGCCTACAATGAGCAGTTCTTC
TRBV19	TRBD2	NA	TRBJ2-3	CASDQPGTSGGRDTQYF	TGTGCCAGTGACCAACCCGGGACTAGCGGGGGGAGGGATACGCAGTATTTT
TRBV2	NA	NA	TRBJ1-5	CASSEGVQPQHF	TGTGCCAGCAGTGAAGGGGTGCAGCCCCAGCATTTT
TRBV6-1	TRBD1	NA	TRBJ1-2	CASSELGTGRLYGYTF	TGTGCCAGCAGTGAACTTGGGACAGGGCGTCTTTATGGCTACACCTTC
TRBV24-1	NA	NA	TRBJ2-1	CATSDNGAGGHEQFF	TGTGCCACCAGTGATAATGGGGCAGGGGGGCATGAGCAGTTCTTC
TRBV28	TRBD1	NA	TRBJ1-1	CASRRTGDGTEAFF	TGTGCCAGCAGGCGGACAGGGGACGGCACTGAAGCTTTCTTT
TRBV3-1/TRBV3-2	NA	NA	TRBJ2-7	CASSQSTTYEQYF	TGTGCCAGCAGCCAATCGACCACCTACGAGCAGTACTTC
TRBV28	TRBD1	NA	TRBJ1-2	CASSSGQGGYGYTF	TGTGCCAGCAGTAGTGGACAGGGAGGCTATGGCTACACCTTC
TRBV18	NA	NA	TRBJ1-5	CASSPPNQPQHF	TGTGCCAGCTCACCACCAAATCAGCCCCAGCATTTT
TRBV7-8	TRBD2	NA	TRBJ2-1	CASRQIGGGAPNEQFF	TGTGCCAGCAGACAAATAGGCGGGGGGGCCCCCAATGAGCAGTTCTTC
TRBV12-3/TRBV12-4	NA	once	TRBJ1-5	CASSLSGLQPQHF	TGTGCCAGCAGTTTATCCGGTTTGCAGCCCCAGCATTTT
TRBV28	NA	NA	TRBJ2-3	CASHTTGLGSTDTQYF	TGTGCCAGCCACACAACAGGGCTAGGTAGCACAGATACGCAGTATTTT
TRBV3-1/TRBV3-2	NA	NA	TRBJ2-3	CASSRQQAGAKDTQYF	TGTGCCAGCAGCCGCCAACAGGCGGGGGCAAAAGATACGCAGTATTTT
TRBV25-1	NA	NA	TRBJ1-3	CASSEDRRVAGNTIYF	TGTGCCAGCAGTGAAGACCGTAGGGTGGCTGGAAACACCATATATTTT
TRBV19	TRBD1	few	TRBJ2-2	CASSIDETGTANTGELFF	TGTGCCAGTAGTATAGATGAGACGGGGACAGCGAACACCGGGGAGCTGTTTTTT
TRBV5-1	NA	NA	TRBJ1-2	CASSLRTDNYGYTF	TGCGCCAGCAGCTTACGGACAGACAACTATGGCTACACCTTC
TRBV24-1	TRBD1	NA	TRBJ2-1	CATSDLQGAKNNEQFF	TGTGCCACCAGTGATTTGCAGGGGGCGAAGAACAATGAGCAGTTCTTC
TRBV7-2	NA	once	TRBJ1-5	CASSFSPNSNQPQHF	TGTGCCAGCAGCTTCTCGCCAAATAGCAATCAGCCCCAGCATTTT
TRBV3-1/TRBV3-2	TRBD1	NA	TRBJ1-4	CASSPTGAREKLFF	TGTGCCAGCAGCCCGACAGGGGCGCGGGAAAAACTGTTTTTT